The entry below describes one TCR beta chain. This sample was taken from a study of blood T cell repertoires in COVID-19. Whole-study context: Samples of COVID-19 (acute and convalescent) were obtained from the United States, Italy and Spain. PBMCs, B-cell-depleted T cells, or T cells were the source of the cDNA or gDNA that made up the material.

Profiled with immunoSEQ multiplex PCR; TCRdb holds only in-frame clones, not every one. The table shows hundreds of thousands of clones, with more than 75% occurring only once. Material for sequencing was peripheral blood. The clonotype was recovered from a woman aged 50 to 65 with active or convalescent COVID-19.

This CDR3 is CATSDTGLAGETQYF. The CDR3 DNA reads as TGTGCCACCAGTGATACCGGACTAGCGGGAGAGACCCAGTACTTC. The genes are TRBV24-1 and TRBJ2-5, with TRBD2 matching 11 bases. J gave up 4 bases and V 3 bases, and 3 bases lay outside the gene matches. The CDR3 is 15 amino acids. Germline V lookup: CDR1 KGHDR, CDR2 SFDVKD.